This T cell receptor (beta chain) was profiled in a study of T cells after yellow fever vaccination (dated by TCRdb to the late 2010s). Regarding the complete study: Libraries from fractions with low cell numbers were prepared with the SMART-Seq v4 Ultra Low Input RNA kit. Bulk TCR alpha and beta repertoires were sequenced longitudinally to track T-cell clones before and after primary and booster YFV17D yellow fever vaccination. The cohort comprised two healthy male donors, one aged 18 to 30 and one aged 30 to 40 years. Blood was drawn at multiple timepoints before and after primary and secondary immunization, with bulk PBMC replicates and cell subsets isolated. Study-level results and caveats: Computational filtering was required because FACS-sorted repertoires could contain abundant contaminating clonotypes from the bulk population. The secondary T-cell response was weaker than the primary response but faster, peaking on day 5 instead of day 15. Most clones expanded after primary vaccination (approximately 95% of CD4 and over 80% of CD8) were re-detected after the booster, suggesting that broad memory maintenance occurred. A small share of clonotypes occurred in both CD4 and CD8 compartments, likely arising from convergent recombination. Only a couple of donors were included in the study, so the extent to which the findings can be generalized is limited.

The treatment or condition label, as the study defines it: live attenuated yellow fever vaccine strain. At every blood-draw timepoint, two biological replicates of bulk PBMCs were collected. PBMCs were isolated from peripheral blood using a standard Ficoll-Paque protocol. TriZol was used to extract RNA from bulk PBMCs, from CD4 and CD8 fractions, and from dextramer-positive and dextramer-negative fractions. Trimming accounts for 1 base at V and 5 bases at J, while the number of junction bases matched to no gene is 15. Looking up the germline V gene (reference sequence) yields CDR1 DFQATT and CDR2 SNEGSKA. The CDR3 starts with the cysteine, ends with the phenylalanine, and has 19 residues. The entry retains the CDR3 DNA only, 57 bases that are in frame from base 1. This clonotype showed up just a few times. Its antigen is currently not known. Base-call qualities are not available, and no considerably larger clone is one nucleotide away.

TCR cDNA was synthesized by 5'RACE template switching, which introduced a universal primer site and unique molecular identifiers. Priming of cDNA synthesis was performed from both the TCR alpha and TCR beta constant segments. Library amplification involved two PCR steps, and the second step added sample barcodes and sequencing adapters. Sequencing of libraries was done on Illumina HiSeq 2500 (2x100 bp) or NovaSeq (2x150 bp). For the original study's pipeline: Reads were demultiplexed and collapsed into UMI consensus sequences with MIGEC, and V(D)J alignment was performed with MiXCR. Using edgeR on replicate PBMC samples, clonotypes were called vaccine-responding if FDR was below 0.01 and the log2 fold change was above 5 up to day 15. Each bulk clonotype received a CD4 or CD8 identity based on whether the sequenced CD4 or CD8 repertoire contained that clonotype at higher abundance. TCRdb reworked the public reads: Q25 trimming with fastp, MiXCR clone assembly, productive beta chains retained. Entries are consolidated by CDR3 protein sequence, retaining the most common genes and DNA. The V and J calls were determined by TCRdb, not by the authors. For this sample the table gives just under 600,000 distinct CDR3 sequences, of which around an eighth were detected only once. 11% to 15% of the sample belongs to the ten largest clones.

The TCR sequence derives from a man aged 25-45 years who received the YFV17D yellow fever vaccine. This specimen was PBMCs, taken on the day of the yellow fever booster vaccination. This receptor chain uses TRBV20-1 and TRBJ2-7, with 15 bases matching TRBD2. The DNA reads TGCAGTGCTAGAGCTCCCCGGACTAGCGGGAGGGTCGGGCTGAACGAGCAGTACTTC. The translation is CSARAPRTSGRVGLNEQYF.